A single T cell receptor (beta chain) is shown here with its context. Its antigen is still unknown. No clone much larger than this one lies a single base away; base qualities are absent. The data are from a study of T-cell memory formation after mild COVID-19 (dated by TCRdb to 2020 to 2023). Background on the whole study: TCR sequence clusters from the two donors were found to be largely donor specific. Two young, previously healthy adult volunteers made up the cohort, one male and one female. T-cell clones expanding and contracting after mild COVID-19 in a couple of donors were tracked by longitudinal TCRalpha and TCRbeta repertoire sequencing. The paper's findings and limits, for the study overall: Some responding clones were detected in pre-infection memory, suggesting pre-existing cross-reactive memory T cells joined the SARS-CoV-2 response. Clones that contracted from day 15 to 85 showed balanced CD4/CD8 phenotypes, whereas a second wave of clones that expanded from day 15 to 37 leaned towards CD4+. SARS-CoV-2 specificity of the second-wave clones peaking on day 37 was not confirmed. The study included only a couple of mild cases, and larger cohorts that include severe cases with pre-infection samples were judged to be necessary. Contracting CD4+ clones turned up mainly in the CM and EM memory subsets, whereas EMRA was where CD8+ clones were enriched.

CDR1 is given as KGHSH and CDR2 as LQKENI, both from the germline V gene. The CDR3 goes from the cysteine to the phenylalanine over 15 residues. Only the CDR3 DNA is retained, 45 bases long and in frame from the first base. V is trimmed back by 2 bases and J by 0 bases, and the junction contains 3 bases that no gene match accounts for. Ficoll-Paque density gradient centrifugation was used to isolate PBMCs. Sequencing used an Illumina NovaSeq 6000. TCRalpha and TCRbeta cDNA libraries were built by 5'RACE with constant-segment primers, adding sample barcodes and unique molecular identifiers. Trizol reagent was used to extract RNA from every sample. Amplification of the libraries took two PCR steps, and the second step added a second sample barcode plus Illumina TruSeq adapters. The libraries were sequenced on an Illumina NovaSeq using 2 x 150 bp paired-end reads. Concerning the study's data processing: With migec v1.2.7, reads were demultiplexed and then collapsed into UMI-guided consensus sequences. Using mixcr v2.1.11, the UMI consensuses were aligned to TRA and TRB V and J templates and assembled into clonotypes. Expanded or contracted clonotypes were those called significant by both edgeR and NoisET, with noise models trained on biological replicates. For edgeR calls, a false discovery rate-adjusted p below 0.01 and a log2 fold-change threshold of 1 were applied. As an exploratory analysis of dynamics, max-normalized trajectories of the 1000 most abundant clonotypes were examined with PCA combined with hierarchical clustering. Separately sequenced CD4+ and CD8+ repertoires were used to assign a CD4 or CD8 phenotype to each responding clone. TCRdb cleaned the public reads at Q25 with fastp, built clones with MiXCR and kept in-frame beta chains. CDR3 protein sequences are deduplicated, and each keeps its most common genes and DNA. None of the V and J calls come from the authors' own analysis; TCRdb made them. The table for this sample lists around 530,000 distinct CDR3 sequences; less than 25% of them were counted only once. Around 7.7% of the sample is taken by the ten largest.

Specimen: PBMCs or a T cell subset sorted from them (not recorded which). The clonotype comes from an adult woman who had mild COVID-19 (a few samples of this study predate the infection). The sample titles of this study are shuffled in the database, so cell type and time point are left out; the donor was told from shared clones. The rearranged segments are TRBV18 and TRBJ1-1, with 7 central nucleotides matching TRBD1. The CDR3 region reads CASSPGQVMNTEAFF. At the DNA level, the sequence is TGTGCCAGCTCACCAGGACAGGTGATGAACACTGAAGCTTTCTTT. With the portions outside the CDR3 filled from the reference TRBV18 and TRBJ1-1 genes, the complete variable region becomes NAGVMQNPRHLVRRRGQEARLRCSPMKGHSHVYWYRQLPEEGLKFMVYLQKENIIDESGMPKERFSAEFPKEGPSILRIQQVVRGDSAAYFCASSPGQVMNTEAFFGQGTRLTVV.